The rows below give T cell receptor beta chains drawn from one sample of a study of beta chain features in type 1 diabetes. The repertoire was sequenced with immunoSEQ multiplex PCR; TCRdb's copy has only in-frame clones and lacks some. Here the sample spans a few hundred thousand clones, roughly 13% being singletons. Sequences were obtained from naive CD4+ T cells from blood. The receptors were sampled from a woman under 30 with type 1 diabetes. The CDR3 runs from the conserved cysteine through the conserved F or W. D genes are given only for firm matches. Where a row states a size, it is once, few, many or the class of an expanded clone; other rows omit it.

TGTGCCTGGAGTTTGCAAATCGGGACACGTGAAAAACTGTTTTTT,CAWSLQIGTREKLFF,NA,NA,TRBJ1-4,TRBV30
TGTGCCAGCAGACAGAGCGGGAGATTTTTGAATGAGCAGTTCTTC,CASRQSGRFLNEQFF,TRBD2,NA,TRBJ2-1,TRBV28
TGTGCCAGCAGAATTGGCGGGAGGGTCTGGGGTGAGCAGTTCTTC,CASRIGGRVWGEQFF,TRBD2,NA,TRBJ2-1,TRBV28
TGTGCCAGCAGCTCCCTGGCAGGGGATCAAGAGACCCAGTACTTC,CASSSLAGDQETQYF,NA,NA,TRBJ2-5,TRBV11-2
TGTGCCAGCAGCTTACCCCAGGGTACGGGCTATGGCTACACCTTC,CASSLPQGTGYGYTF,NA,once,TRBJ1-2,TRBV5-4
TGTGCCAGCAGCTTAGAATCAGCGGGGACAGATACGCAGTATTTT,CASSLESAGTDTQYF,TRBD2,few,TRBJ2-3,TRBV7-2
TGCGCCAGCAGCGAACTAGCGGGCCAAGAGACCCAGTACTTC,CASSELAGQETQYF,TRBD2,few,TRBJ2-5,TRBV5-1
TGTGCCAGCAGCGCGACCGGGACTATCGACAATGAGCAGTTCTTC,CASSATGTIDNEQFF,TRBD2,NA,TRBJ2-1,TRBV9
TGTGCCTGGAGTGTACAGATCATAGCCAAAAACATTCAGTACTTC,CAWSVQIIAKNIQYF,NA,few,TRBJ2-4,TRBV30
TGTGCCAGCAGCGTAGGCTACCCGGGACTACCGTCCTACGAGCAGTACTTC,CASSVGYPGLPSYEQYF,TRBD2,few,TRBJ2-7,TRBV9
TGTGCCAGCAGCTTAGCGTCTAGCCTACGCACAGATACGCAGTATTTT,CASSLASSLRTDTQYF,NA,NA,TRBJ2-3,TRBV11-1
TGCGCCAGCAGTCAAAAAGAGGGCTCCTACGAGCAGTACTTC,CASSQKEGSYEQYF,NA,NA,TRBJ2-7,TRBV23-1
TGTGCCACCAGCAGAGCGGGAGCACCCTACAATGAGCAGTTCTTC,CATSRAGAPYNEQFF,NA,NA,TRBJ2-1,TRBV15
TGTGCCAGCAGTTACTCGTTCCTAGCTAGCGATACGCAGTATTTT,CASSYSFLASDTQYF,NA,NA,TRBJ2-3,TRBV6-5
TGTGCCAGCAGCTGGACTAGCGGGAGTTCAAATGAGCAGTTCTTC,CASSWTSGSSNEQFF,TRBD2,few,TRBJ2-1,TRBV11-3
TGTGCCAGCAGCTTAACACCTAGGAGAGAGACCCAGTACTTC,CASSLTPRRETQYF,NA,few,TRBJ2-5,TRBV7-3
TGTGCCACCAGCGTATACCAGGGCCCCGGGGCCAACGTCCTGACTTTC,CATSVYQGPGANVLTF,NA,NA,TRBJ2-6,TRBV15
TGTGCCAGCACCGGCGGGACAGGGGGCACAGATACGCAGTATTTT,CASTGGTGGTDTQYF,TRBD1,few,TRBJ2-3,TRBV7-2
TGCAGCGTTGTCCGAGGGTTTGCCTACAATGAGCAGTTCTTC,CSVVRGFAYNEQFF,NA,many,TRBJ2-1,TRBV29-1
TGTGCCATCAGTGAGCTGGACAGCTTCATGAACACTGAAGCTTTCTTT,CAISELDSFMNTEAFF,NA,few,TRBJ1-1,TRBV10-3
TGTGCCAGCAGTTTATCAACGGGTAGTTTCTACGAGCAGTACTTC,CASSLSTGSFYEQYF,NA,NA,TRBJ2-7,TRBV28
TGTGCCAGCAGCTTGGGAGTACTCATCTCCTACGAGCAGTACTTC,CASSLGVLISYEQYF,NA,few,TRBJ2-7,TRBV11-2
TGTGCCAGCAGCGCGGAGGGGGGGACCTACAATGAGCAGTTCTTC,CASSAEGGTYNEQFF,NA,few,TRBJ2-1,TRBV9
TGCAGTGCACTTCATATCGGGGAGCTGTTTTTT,CSALHIGELFF,NA,NA,TRBJ2-2,TRBV20-1
TGTGCCAGCAGCAGGACAGGGTGGGCCACAGATACGCAGTATTTT,CASSRTGWATDTQYF,TRBD1,NA,TRBJ2-3,TRBV28
TGTGCCAGCAGTTCTATACCGACAGGGAGCTCCTACAATGAGCAGTTCTTC,CASSSIPTGSSYNEQFF,TRBD1,few,TRBJ2-1,TRBV13
TGCAGCGTCATGCCAGGGACTAGCGGGATGAGTGAGCAGTTCTTC,CSVMPGTSGMSEQFF,TRBD2,NA,TRBJ2-1,TRBV29-1
TGTGCCAGCAGCCAAGCCCCAACCCTAGCGGGAGCGGGGAATGAGCAGTTCTTC,CASSQAPTLAGAGNEQFF,TRBD2,NA,TRBJ2-1,TRBV7-3
TGTGCCAGCACCCTCTTCGGGCGGGACACTGAAGCTTTCTTT,CASTLFGRDTEAFF,NA,NA,TRBJ1-1,TRBV5-6
TGTGCCTGGAGTAGCTTGGCCTACAATGAGCAGTTCTTC,CAWSSLAYNEQFF,NA,NA,TRBJ2-1,TRBV30
TGTGCCAGCACCGATGACACCCAGGGCATTCAGTACTTC,CASTDDTQGIQYF,NA,few,TRBJ2-4,TRBV6-5
TGTGCCAGTACCTTAACCCGGGACAGGGGCAATCAGCCCCAGCATTTT,CASTLTRDRGNQPQHF,TRBD1,NA,TRBJ1-5,TRBV19
TGTGCCAGCAGCAACCAGGGGGATGAGCAGTTCTTC,CASSNQGDEQFF,TRBD1,few,TRBJ2-1,TRBV6-5
TGTGCCAGCAGTTTCACTAGCGGGACCTCCTACAATGAGCAGTTCTTC,CASSFTSGTSYNEQFF,TRBD2,NA,TRBJ2-1,TRBV28
TGCGCCAGCAGCCCCTCGGGACTAGCGGGAGGGGATGAGCAGTTCTTC,CASSPSGLAGGDEQFF,TRBD2,NA,TRBJ2-1,TRBV5-1
TGCGCCAGCAGCTTGGTTGAGGGGGCAGCGACTGAAGCTTTCTTT,CASSLVEGAATEAFF,TRBD1,NA,TRBJ1-1,TRBV5-1
TGCGCCAGCAGCCGGACAGGGGGCGAAGAGACCCAGTACTTC,CASSRTGGEETQYF,TRBD1,few,TRBJ2-5,TRBV5-1
TGTGCCAGCAGTGAGGGGCCCTACAATGAGCAGTTCTTC,CASSEGPYNEQFF,NA,few,TRBJ2-1,TRBV2
TGTGCCAGCAGTGAGAGGAACGGTAGGCAGTTCTTC,CASSERNGRQFF,NA,NA,TRBJ2-1,TRBV25-1
TGCGCCAGCAGTATTGACAGGGCTGGGGCCAACGTCCTGACTTTC,CASSIDRAGANVLTF,TRBD1,few,TRBJ2-6,TRBV5-1
TGTGCCAGCAGCCCAAACCCGGGACTAGCGGGAGGTCGGGCAGATACGCAGTATTTT,CASSPNPGLAGGRADTQYF,TRBD2,NA,TRBJ2-3,TRBV5-4
TGTGCCAGCAAAAGCGGGAGATCCTACGAGCAGTACTTC,CASKSGRSYEQYF,TRBD2,NA,TRBJ2-7,TRBV27
TGTGCCAGCAGCCTTGGACAGGTCCCTGAAGCTTTCTTT,CASSLGQVPEAFF,TRBD1,few,TRBJ1-1,TRBV5-4
TGTGCCAGCAGCCCTATACTAGCGGGATTCACAGATACGCAGTATTTT,CASSPILAGFTDTQYF,TRBD2,NA,TRBJ2-3,TRBV9
TGTGCCAGCACCGCGGGGGGGGGAGCGCAGTACTTC,CASTAGGGAQYF,TRBD2,few,TRBJ2-7,TRBV25-1
TGTGCCAGCAGTTACTCCCGACAGGGGAACGGCGGCTACACCTTC,CASSYSRQGNGGYTF,TRBD1,NA,TRBJ1-2,TRBV6-5
TGTGCCAGCAGCCCAGTTCGGGACAGCCAAGTTGGTGAAAAACTGTTTTTT,CASSPVRDSQVGEKLFF,TRBD1,few,TRBJ1-4,TRBV11-2
TGCAGCGTTGAGAGATGGACAGGGCTCACTGAAGCTTTCTTT,CSVERWTGLTEAFF,TRBD1,NA,TRBJ1-1,TRBV29-1
TGCGCCAGCAGCTCTCCGGGACAGGGTGGCGAGCAGTACTTC,CASSSPGQGGEQYF,TRBD1,few,TRBJ2-7,TRBV5-1
TGTGCCAGCTCACGACAGGGGGATAATTCACCCCTCCACTTT,CASSRQGDNSPLHF,TRBD1,few,TRBJ1-6,TRBV18
TGCAGTGCTAGCTACTATGGCTACACCTTC,CSASYYGYTF,NA,few,TRBJ1-2,TRBV20-1